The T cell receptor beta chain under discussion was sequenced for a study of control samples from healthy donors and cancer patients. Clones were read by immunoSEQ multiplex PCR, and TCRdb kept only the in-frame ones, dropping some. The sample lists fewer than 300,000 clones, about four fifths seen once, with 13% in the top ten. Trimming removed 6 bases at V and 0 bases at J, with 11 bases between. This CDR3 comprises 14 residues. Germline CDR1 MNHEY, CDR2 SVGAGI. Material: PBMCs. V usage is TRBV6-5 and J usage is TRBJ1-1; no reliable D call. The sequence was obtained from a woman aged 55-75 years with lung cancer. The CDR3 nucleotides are TGTGCCAGCAGGCTATCGCGGGTGAACACTGAAGCTTTCTTT. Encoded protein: CASRLSRVNTEAFF.